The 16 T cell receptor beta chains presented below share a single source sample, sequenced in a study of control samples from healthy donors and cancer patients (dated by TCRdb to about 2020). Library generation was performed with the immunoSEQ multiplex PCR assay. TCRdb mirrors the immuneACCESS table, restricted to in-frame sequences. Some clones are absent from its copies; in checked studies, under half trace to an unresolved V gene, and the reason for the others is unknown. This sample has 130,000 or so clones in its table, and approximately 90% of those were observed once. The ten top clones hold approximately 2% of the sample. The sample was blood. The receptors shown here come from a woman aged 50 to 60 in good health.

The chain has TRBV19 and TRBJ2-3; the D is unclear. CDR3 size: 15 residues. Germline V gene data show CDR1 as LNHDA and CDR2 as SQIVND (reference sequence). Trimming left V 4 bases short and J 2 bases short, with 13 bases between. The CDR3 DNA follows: TGTGCCAGTAGTAGTCGGAATCTGAACACAGATACGCAGTATTTT. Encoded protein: CASSSRNLNTDTQYF. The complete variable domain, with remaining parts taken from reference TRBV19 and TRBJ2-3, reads DGGITQSPKYLFRKEGQNVTLSCEQNLNHDAMYWYRQDPGQGLRLIYYSQIVNDFQKGDIAEGYSVSREKKESFPLTVTSAQKNPTAFYLCASSSRNLNTDTQYFGPGTRLTVL.

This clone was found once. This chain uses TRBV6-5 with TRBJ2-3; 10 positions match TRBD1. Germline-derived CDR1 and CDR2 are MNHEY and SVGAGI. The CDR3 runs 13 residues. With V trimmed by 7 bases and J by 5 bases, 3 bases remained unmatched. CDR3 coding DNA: TGTGCCAGCACGGACAGGGGGAAAGATACGCAGTATTTT. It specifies CASTDRGKDTQYF.

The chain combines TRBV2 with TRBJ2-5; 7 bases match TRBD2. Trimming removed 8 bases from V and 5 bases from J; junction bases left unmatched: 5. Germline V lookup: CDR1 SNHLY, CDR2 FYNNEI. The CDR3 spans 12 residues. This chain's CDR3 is CASGGGEETQYF. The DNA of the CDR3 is TGTGCCAGCGGGGGAGGGGAGGAGACCCAGTACTTC. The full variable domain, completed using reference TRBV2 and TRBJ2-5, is EPEVTQTPSHQVTQMGQEVILRCVPISNHLYFYWYRQILGQKVEFLVSFYNNEISEKSEIFDDQFSVERPDGSNFTLKIRSTKLEDSAMYFCASGGGEETQYFGPGTRLLVL.

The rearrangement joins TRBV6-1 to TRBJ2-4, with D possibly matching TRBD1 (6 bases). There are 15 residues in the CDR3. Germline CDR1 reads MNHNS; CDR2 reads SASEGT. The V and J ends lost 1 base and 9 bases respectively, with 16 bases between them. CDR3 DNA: TGTGCCAGCAGTGAAGGAGCAGGGGCGAGATTCATTCAGTACTTC. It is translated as CASSEGAGARFIQYF.

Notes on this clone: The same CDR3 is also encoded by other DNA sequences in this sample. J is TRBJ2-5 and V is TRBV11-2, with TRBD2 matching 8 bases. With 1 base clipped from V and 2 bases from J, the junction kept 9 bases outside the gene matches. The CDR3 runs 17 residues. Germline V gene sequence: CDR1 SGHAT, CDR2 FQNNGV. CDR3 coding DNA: TGTGCCAGCAGCTTAGGGGGTCGGGGGGGCTATCAAGAGACCCAGTACTTC. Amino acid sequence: CASSLGGRGGYQETQYF.

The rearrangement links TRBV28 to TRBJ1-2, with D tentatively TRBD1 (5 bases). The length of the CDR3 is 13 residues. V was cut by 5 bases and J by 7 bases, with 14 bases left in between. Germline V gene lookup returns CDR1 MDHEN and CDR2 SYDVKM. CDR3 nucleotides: TGTGCCAGCAGTCCCGGGACCGGTGGTGGCTACACCTTC. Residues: CASSPGTGGGYTF.

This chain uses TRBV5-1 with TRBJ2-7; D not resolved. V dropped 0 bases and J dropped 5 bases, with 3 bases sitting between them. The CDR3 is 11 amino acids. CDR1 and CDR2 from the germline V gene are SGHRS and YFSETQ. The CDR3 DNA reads TGCGCCAGCAGCTTGGAGCACGAGCAGTACTTC. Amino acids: CASSLEHEQYF.

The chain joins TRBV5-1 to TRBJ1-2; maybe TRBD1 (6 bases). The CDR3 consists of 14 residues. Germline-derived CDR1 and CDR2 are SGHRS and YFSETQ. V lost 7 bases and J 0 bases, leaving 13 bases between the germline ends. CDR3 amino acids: CASREGVANYGYTF. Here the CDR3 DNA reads TGCGCCAGCCGGGAGGGGGTTGCTAACTATGGCTACACCTTC.

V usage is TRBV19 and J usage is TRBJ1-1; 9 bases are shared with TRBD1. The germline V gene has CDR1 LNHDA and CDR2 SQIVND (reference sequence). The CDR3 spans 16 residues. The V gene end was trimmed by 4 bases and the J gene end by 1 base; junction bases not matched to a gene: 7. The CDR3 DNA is TGTGCCAGTAGTACTCTCCCGGGACAGGGGAACACTGAAGCTTTCTTT. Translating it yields CASSTLPGQGNTEAFF.

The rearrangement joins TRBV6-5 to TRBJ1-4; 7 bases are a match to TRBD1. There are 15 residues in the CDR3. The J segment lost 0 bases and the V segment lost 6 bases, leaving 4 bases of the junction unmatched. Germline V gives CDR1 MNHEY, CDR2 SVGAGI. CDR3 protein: CASRQGEATNEKLFF. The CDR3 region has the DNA TGTGCCAGCAGGCAGGGGGAGGCAACTAATGAAAAACTGTTTTTT.

The CDR3 coding sequence is TGTGCCAGTAGTGCCTTGGTCTTTCCCACTGAAGCTTTCTTT. The encoded protein is CASSALVFPTEAFF. The rearrangement uses TRBV19 and TRBJ1-1; D call uncertain. Germline V lookup: CDR1 LNHDA, CDR2 SQIVND (reference sequence). V lost 5 bases and J 4 bases, leaving 14 bases between the germline ends. This CDR3 is built from 14 residues.

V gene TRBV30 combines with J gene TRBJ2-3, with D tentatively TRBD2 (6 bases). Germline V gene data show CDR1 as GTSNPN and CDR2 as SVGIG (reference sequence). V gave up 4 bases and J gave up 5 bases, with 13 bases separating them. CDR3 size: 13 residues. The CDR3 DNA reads TGTGCCTGGACCGGGGACTTAATAGATACGCAGTATTTT. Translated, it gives CAWTGDLIDTQYF.

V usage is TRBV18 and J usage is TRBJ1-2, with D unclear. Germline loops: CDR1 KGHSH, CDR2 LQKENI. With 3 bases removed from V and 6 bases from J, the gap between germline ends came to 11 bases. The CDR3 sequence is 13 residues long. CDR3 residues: CASSPTGGDGYTF. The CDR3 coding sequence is TGTGCCAGCTCACCCACGGGCGGGGATGGCTACACCTTC.

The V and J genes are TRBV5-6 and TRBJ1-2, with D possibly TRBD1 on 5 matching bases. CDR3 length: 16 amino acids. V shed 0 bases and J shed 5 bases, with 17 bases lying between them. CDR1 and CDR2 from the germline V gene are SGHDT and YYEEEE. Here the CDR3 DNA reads TGTGCCAGCAGCTTGGAGCTGAGGGACCTGGGGTATGGCTACACCTTC. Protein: CASSLELRDLGYGYTF.

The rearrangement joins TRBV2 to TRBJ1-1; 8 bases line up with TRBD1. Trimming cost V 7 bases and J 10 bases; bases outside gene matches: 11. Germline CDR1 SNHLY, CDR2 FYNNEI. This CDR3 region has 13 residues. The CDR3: CASTPPGGEVAFF. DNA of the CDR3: TGTGCCAGCACTCCTCCAGGGGGCGAGGTAGCTTTCTTT. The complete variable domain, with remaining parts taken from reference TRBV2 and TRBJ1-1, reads EPEVTQTPSHQVTQMGQEVILRCVPISNHLYFYWYRQILGQKVEFLVSFYNNEISEKSEIFDDQFSVERPDGSNFTLKIRSTKLEDSAMYFCASTPPGGEVAFFGQGTRLTVV.

DNA for the CDR3: TGTGCCAGCAGCATTAACATCCATGGCTACACCTTC. Protein: CASSINIHGYTF. This chain joins TRBV28 and TRBJ1-2, with D uncertain. The ends were cut back, 6 bases at V and 6 bases at J, with 11 bases in the middle. The V gene's germline CDR1 is MDHEN and CDR2 SYDVKM. This CDR3 has 12 amino acids.